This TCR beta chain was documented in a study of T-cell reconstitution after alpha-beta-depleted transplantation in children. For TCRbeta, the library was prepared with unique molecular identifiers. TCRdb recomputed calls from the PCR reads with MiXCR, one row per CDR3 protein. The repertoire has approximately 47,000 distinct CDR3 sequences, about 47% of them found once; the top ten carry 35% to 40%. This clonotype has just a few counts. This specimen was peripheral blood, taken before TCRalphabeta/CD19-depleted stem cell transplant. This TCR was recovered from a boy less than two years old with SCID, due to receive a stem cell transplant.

CDR3 coding DNA: TGTGCCAGCAGTTCTCGGGCAGGCATGAACACTGAAGCTTTCTTT. It encodes CASSSRAGMNTEAFF. The rearrangement links TRBV6-4 to TRBJ1-1; D is unresolved. This CDR3 has 15 amino acids. V lost 5 bases and J 0 bases, leaving 13 bases between the germline ends. In germline, CDR1 is MRHNA, CDR2 SNTAGT.